This T cell receptor (beta chain) was captured by sequencing in a study of response to subunit inactivated influenza vaccine. General study findings and limits: Only a handful of new T cells, the authors suggested, are recruited with each seasonal influenza vaccination.

Per germline, CDR1 SGDLS and CDR2 YYNGEE. The CDR3 spans 13 residues. V was cut by 4 bases and J by 4 bases, with 11 bases left in between. On this clonotype: Its antigen is not identified.

TCRdb recomputed calls from the RT-PCR reads with MiXCR, one row per CDR3 protein. The table includes roughly 780,000 distinct CDR3 sequences, around 20% detected once. The chain joins TRBV9 to TRBJ1-1; TRBD1 might be the D (6 bases). The sample in question was PBMCs from blood, obtained roughly 5 days after vaccination. This TCR came from a man aged 50 to 60 who received an inactivated influenza vaccine. The CDR3 here is CASSLQGTTEAFF. The CDR3 bases are TGTGCCAGCAGCTTACAGGGTACCACTGAAGCTTTCTTT.